This T cell receptor (beta chain) was retrieved from a study of somatic mutations in cytotoxic T cells in rheumatoid arthritis. The data were produced by immunoSEQ multiplex PCR, yet TCRdb's version contains in-frame clones alone and is incomplete. Among approximately 15,000 clones listed, 60% to 85% were seen once. Germline loops: CDR1 MNHEY, CDR2 SVGAGI. This CDR3 is built from 15 residues. V shed 5 bases and J shed 0 bases, with 14 bases lying between them. This TCR derives from an adult with rheumatoid arthritis. Sequences were obtained from CD8+ T cells sorted from blood. V usage is TRBV6-5 and J usage is TRBJ2-7; no firm D call. CDR3 in DNA: TGTGCCAGCAGTCGGACGGCTCTTAGCTCCTACGAGCAGTACTTC. Translation gives CASSRTALSSYEQYF.